This T cell receptor (beta chain) was sequenced for a study of T cells in Graves' hyperthyroidism and ophthalmopathy. General observations from the study: The blood repertoire included most of the expanded thyroid clonotypes above 0.001. In the analysis, a 13 V-J model separated ophthalmopathy from stable hyperthyroidism.

In regard to this clonotype: Its antigen is not identified.

There were TCR beta CDR3 regions amplified from RNA transcripts. An initial round of RT-PCR targeting the TCR CDR3 relied on the HTBI primer set. MiXCR, applied by TCRdb to the multiplex PCR reads, yields one record per CDR3 protein. The sample lists about 700,000 distinct CDR3 sequences; roughly 46% were seen once. Exclusion of patients followed from uncontrolled infection, other autoimmune disease, pregnancy or lactation. Clinical symptoms, serum thyroxine, TRAb, thyroid ultrasound and orbital computed tomography established diagnosis. Trimming cost V 6 bases and J 3 bases; bases outside gene matches: 20. CDR1 is SGHTA and CDR2 is FQGNSA in the germline V gene. This CDR3 has 19 residues.

The sample consisted of peripheral blood or thyroid tissue (not recorded which). The chain couples TRBV7-2 to TRBJ1-5, with TRBD1 matching 7 bases. This TCR derives from an adult man with Graves' disease, either hyperthyroidism or ophthalmopathy (not recorded which). The CDR3 DNA sequence: TGTGCCAGCAGTGTCTTTCCAGGGGGACGGGACATTGACAATCAGCCCCAGCATTTT. Translating it yields CASSVFPGGRDIDNQPQHF.